This T cell receptor (beta chain) was sequenced in a study of vaccination and CD4 T cells after COVID-19. Background on the study: Six males and four females constituted the convalescent cohort, two of whom were Hispanic.

With regard to this clonotype: Its antigen remains unidentified.

Trimming pared 0 bases from V and 13 bases from J, leaving 16 bases between. The CDR3 contains 14 residues. Per the germline V gene, CDR1 is MNHNS and CDR2 is SASEGT. Treatment defined: approximately 9-day PBMC culture with coronavirus spike peptide pools or control peptides (ViraFEST assay). Positive SARS-CoV-2 PCR tests in convalescent patients dated from March to December 2020, pre-Alpha, Beta and Delta. Sequencing of the DNA from cultured CD4+ T cells was carried out with the Oncomine TCR Beta short-read assay. After culture, CD4+ T cells served as the source for genomic DNA extraction. A single record per CDR3 protein comes from TCRdb applying MiXCR to the PCR reads. The repertoire includes 15,000 to 20,000 distinct CDR3 sequences, less than 60% of them detected once, and 4.5% to 5% sits in the top ten.

This specimen consisted of CD4+ T cells from blood, cultured in vitro, obtained before SARS-CoV-2 vaccination. This rearrangement joins TRBV6-1 to TRBJ2-1; TRBD1 is a possible D gene (6 bases). This TCR was recovered from a human donor who had recovered from COVID-19. The CDR3 region is CASSEATSGTPQFF. In DNA form, the CDR3 reads TGTGCCAGCAGTGAAGCGACCTCCGGGACACCTCAGTTCTTC.